These 5 T cell receptor beta chains share one sample of origin, sequenced in a study of regulatory T cells in long-lasting Graves disease. Stated time point: newly diagnosed GD, antithyroid drugs for less than 3 months. Following extraction of RNA from PBMCs, that RNA was used to make the TCR library. Arm-PCR of CDR3 regions and iRepertoire HTBI primers were the basis on which TCR beta libraries were built. TCRdb itself ran the multiplex PCR reads through MiXCR, one entry per CDR3 protein. The sample holds a few hundred thousand distinct CDR3 sequences, 16% seen once. These data were likewise used in another study, on T cells in Graves' hyperthyroidism and ophthalmopathy.

Here the sequenced sample was peripheral blood mononuclear cells (PBMCs), taken at new diagnosis, from a patient treated with antithyroid drugs. The receptors derive from a man aged 40-49 years with Graves disease.

At least ten counts were recorded for this clonotype. V is TRBV28 and J is TRBJ1-5; TRBD1 matches 7 bases. The CDR3 spans 13 residues. Per germline, CDR1 MDHEN and CDR2 SYDVKM. The junction had 8 bases not matched to a gene; V was cut back by 10 bases and J by 5 bases. CDR3 DNA: TGTGCCACCAGGGGGTTTGGGCATCAGCCCCAGCATTTT. Translation: CATRGFGHQPQHF.

This clonotype appeared a few times. The CDR3 protein is CASSLTGIYGEKLFF. CDR3 DNA: TGTGCCAGCAGCCTGACAGGGATATACGGTGAAAAACTGTTTTTT. V gene TRBV28 combines with J gene TRBJ1-4; 7 nucleotides agree with TRBD1. Germline CDR1 is MDHEN and CDR2 is SYDVKM. The CDR3 runs 15 residues. After removal of 6 bases from V and 7 bases from J, the junction contained 11 bases not matched to a gene.

This clonotype came up once. This sequence is one base from a far larger clone and is likely a read error. The CDR3 bases are TGTGCCAGCAGACCTCCCTGGGGACTAGCGGGGGAGGGAGATACGCAGTATTTT. Its protein product is CASRPPWGLAGEGDTQYF. This sequence joins TRBV7-2 and TRBJ2-3, with 14 bases identical to TRBD2. Trimming cost V 6 bases and J 5 bases; bases outside gene matches: 13. Germline V lookup: CDR1 SGHTA, CDR2 FQGNSA. CDR3 length: 18 residues.

This clonotype was observed a single time. V gene TRBV28 combines with J gene TRBJ1-1, with 7 bases identical to TRBD1. Germline CDR1 is MDHEN and CDR2 is SYDVKM. Unmatched junction bases numbered 6, after V lost 6 bases and J lost 5 bases. The CDR3 length is 13 residues. DNA of the CDR3: TGTGCCAGCAGATACGACAGGGCAACTGAAGCTTTCTTT. Amino acids: CASRYDRATEAFF.

The V and J genes are TRBV7-9 and TRBJ2-7, with unresolved D. Germline V gene lookup returns CDR1 SEHNR and CDR2 FQNEAQ (reference sequence). This CDR3 contains 16 residues. Trimming took 2 bases from V and 5 from J, leaving 19 bases between them. CDR3 nucleotide sequence: TGTGCCAGCAGCTTACTTTTTAGCAACTTTAAGGACGAGCAGTACTTC. Residues: CASSLLFSNFKDEQYF.